One and the same sample provided the 11 T cell receptor beta chains below, sequenced in a study of PD-L1 blockade in urothelial cancer. Libraries were prepared by immunoSEQ multiplex PCR; TCRdb keeps only in-frame clonotypes and omits some of them. The profile covers roughly 74,000 clones, with about 85% appearing a single time and under 6% taken by the ten largest. The sample consisted of PBMCs, taken around atezolizumab (anti-PD-L1) treatment. These receptor sequences come from a woman aged 70 to 79 with urothelial cancer.

The rearrangement uses TRBV6-1 and TRBJ2-1; TRBD1 matches 8 bases. J gave up 12 bases and V 5 bases, and 6 bases lay outside the gene matches. This CDR3 has 12 residues. From germline, CDR1 is MNHNS and CDR2 SASEGT. CDR3 coding DNA: TGTGCCAGCAGTCCTCGGACAGGGTGGCAGTTCTTC. Translating it yields CASSPRTGWQFF.

CDR3 region: CASTGGLAGGTETQYF. The CDR3 DNA sequence: TGTGCCAGCACCGGAGGGTTAGCGGGGGGGACCGAGACCCAGTACTTC. The chain joins TRBV2 to TRBJ2-5; 11 bases map to TRBD2. Germline V gene lookup returns CDR1 SNHLY and CDR2 FYNNEI. The CDR3 has 16 amino acids. V shed 7 bases, J shed 5 bases, and the junction held 12 bases outside the gene matches. Combining the CDR3 with reference TRBV2 and TRBJ2-5 gives the whole variable domain EPEVTQTPSHQVTQMGQEVILRCVPISNHLYFYWYRQILGQKVEFLVSFYNNEISEKSEIFDDQFSVERPDGSNFTLKIRSTKLEDSAMYFCASTGGLAGGTETQYFGPGTRLLVL.

V and J are TRBV19 and TRBJ2-7, with D tentatively TRBD1 (5 bases). Germline V gene sequence: CDR1 LNHDA, CDR2 SQIVND (reference sequence). This CDR3 is 17 amino acids long. Trimming removed 4 bases from V and 4 bases from J, with 23 bases in between. In DNA form, the CDR3 reads TGTGCCAGTAGTACGACCTTCGGACAAGGGCCTTCGTACGAGCAGTACTTC. Translating it yields CASSTTFGQGPSYEQYF.

This clone was counted a single time. This rearrangement joins TRBV5-6 to TRBJ1-6; D is undetermined. Germline lookup yields CDR1 SGHDT and CDR2 YYEEEE. The CDR3 sequence is 16 residues long. The V gene lost 4 bases and the J gene lost 0 bases, with 11 bases spanning the gap. The CDR3 here is CASSGQQSSYNSPLHF. DNA of the CDR3: TGTGCCAGCAGCGGGCAGCAGAGCTCCTATAATTCACCCCTCCACTTT. Together with reference TRBV5-6 and TRBJ1-6, the CDR3 gives the full variable domain: DAGVTQSPTHLIKTRGQQVTLRCSPKSGHDTVSWYQQALGQGPQFIFQYYEEEERQRGNFPDRFSGHQFPNYSSELNVNALLLGDSALYLCASSGQQSSYNSPLHFGNGTRLTVT.

The chain has TRBV4-2 and TRBJ2-1, with TRBD2 matching over 9 bases. The V gene end was trimmed by 1 base and the J gene end by 8 bases; junction bases not matched to a gene: 12. This CDR3 is 17 amino acids long. Germline assignment: CDR1 LGHNA and CDR2 YNFKEQ. As DNA, the CDR3 is TGTGCCAGCAGCCAAGCCCCCAGGCGGGGGGGCCGCTATGAGCAGTTCTTC. Amino acid sequence: CASSQAPRRGGRYEQFF.

The chain has TRBV10-3 and TRBJ1-2, with TRBD1 identical over 10 bases. Germline V gene sequence: CDR1 ENHRY, CDR2 SYGVKD. The ends lost 6 bases at V and 3 bases at J; junction bases unmatched: 10. The CDR3 runs 16 residues. The CDR3, as DNA: TGTGCCATCAGCCCTCGACAGGGGGCGGTGGACTATGGCTACACCTTC. Translated: CAISPRQGAVDYGYTF.

CDR3 sequence: CASSHRLNTEAFF. In DNA, the CDR3 is TGTGCCAGCAGTCACAGGTTGAACACTGAAGCTTTCTTT. The J gene is TRBJ1-1, the V gene TRBV5-4; D possibly corresponds to TRBD1 (5 bases). The CDR3 has 13 amino acids. Germline-derived CDR1 and CDR2 are SGHNT and YYREEE (reference sequence). Between the trimmed V and J ends, which lost 5 bases and 0 bases, there was a span of 8 bases.

This rearrangement joins TRBV9 to TRBJ2-7; a weak D match, TRBD1 (5 bases). V lost 0 bases and J 1 base, leaving 8 bases between the germline ends. The germline CDR1 and CDR2 sequences are SGDLS and YYNGEE. The CDR3 covers 14 residues. CDR3 DNA sequence: TGTGCCAGCAGCGTAGTTCCAGGGTCCTACGAGCAGTACTTC. Residues: CASSVVPGSYEQYF.

The chain links TRBV4-1 to TRBJ2-2; 7 nucleotides align to TRBD2. The CDR3 covers 19 residues. V trimming: 2 bases; J trimming: 0 bases; junction bases outside the gene matches: 12. Germline CDR1 is MGHRA and CDR2 is YSYEKL. The CDR3 here is CASSQLNVPGLPNTGELFF. CDR3 nucleotide sequence: TGCGCCAGCAGCCAACTGAATGTCCCGGGACTACCGAACACCGGGGAGCTGTTTTTT.

This CDR3 reads CASKLAEDKKLFF. The CDR3 nucleotides read TGTGCCAGCAAGCTGGCGGAAGATAAAAAACTGTTTTTT. The chain uses TRBV5-4 and TRBJ1-4; D is ambiguous. Germline assignment: CDR1 SGHNT and CDR2 YYREEE (reference sequence). CDR3 length equals 13 residues. The V and J ends lost 6 bases and 9 bases respectively, with 15 bases between them. Together with reference TRBV5-4 and TRBJ1-4, the CDR3 gives the full variable domain: ETGVTQSPTHLIKTRGQQVTLRCSSQSGHNTVSWYQQALGQGPQFIFQYYREEENGRGNFPPRFSGLQFPNYSSELNVNALELDDSALYLCASKLAEDKKLFFGSGTQLSVL.

This sequence joins TRBV7-3 and TRBJ2-1; D is possibly TRBD2 (5 bases). The CDR3 contains 15 residues. Germline assignment: CDR1 SGHTA and CDR2 FQGTGA. V was pared by 0 bases and J by 4 bases, with 10 bases between. CDR3 protein: CASSLTSGPYNEQFF. Here the CDR3 DNA reads TGTGCCAGCAGCTTAACAAGCGGTCCATACAATGAGCAGTTCTTC.